This is a list of T cell receptor beta chains from one sample in a study of blood T cell repertoires in COVID-19. Here immunoSEQ multiplex PCR was the method, and the copy in TCRdb shows in-frame clones only, minus some. The sample records 250,000 to 350,000 clones, roughly 90% being singletons. The sequenced sample was peripheral blood. These receptors all stem from a man younger than 35 with active or convalescent COVID-19. The CDR3 runs from the conserved cysteine through the conserved F or W. D genes are given only for firm matches. Not every row has a clone size; where given, it reads once, few, many or a size class.

v_gene	d_gene	abundance	j_gene	CDR3nt	CDR3aa
TRBV2	TRBD2	once	TRBJ2-5	TGTGCCAGCAGACCTCCGGGGGGGTACCAAGAGACCCAGTACTTC	CASRPPGGYQETQYF
TRBV19	.	.	TRBJ2-1	TGTGCCAGTAGTTCCAGCGGCCTCACCAATGAGCAGTTCTTC	CASSSSGLTNEQFF
TRBV2	.	.	TRBJ2-7	TGTGCCAGCAGTGGGCGGGGCAACGAGCAGTACTTC	CASSGRGNEQYF
TRBV27	TRBD2	few	TRBJ2-2	TGTGCCAGCTCCGGACTAGCGGGCACCGGGGAGCTGTTTTTT	CASSGLAGTGELFF
TRBV6-6	TRBD2	many	TRBJ2-7	TGTGCCAGCAGTGGATCTTTAGCGGGGGGGCCCTCTGACGAGCAGTACTTC	CASSGSLAGGPSDEQYF
TRBV19	.	.	TRBJ1-5	TGTGCCAGTAGCGGCGGGGTGGACGCCAATCAGCCCCAGCATTTT	CASSGGVDANQPQHF
TRBV19	.	.	TRBJ2-5	TGTGCCAGTAGTATTGTCGGGGAAGAGACCCAGTACTTC	CASSIVGEETQYF
TRBV27	TRBD2	once	TRBJ2-1	TGTGCCAGCTCTGGTCTAGCGGGGTCCATCTCCTACAATGAGCAGTTCTTC	CASSGLAGSISYNEQFF
TRBV12-3/TRBV12-4	.	.	TRBJ1-6	TGTGCCAGCAGTTTGACGGGATCACCCCTCCACTTT	CASSLTGSPLHF
TRBV2	TRBD1	.	TRBJ2-7	TGTGCCAGCAGTTGGGACAGGGGAGCCTACGAGCAGTACTTC	CASSWDRGAYEQYF
TRBV28	.	.	TRBJ2-7	TGTGCCAGCAGTTTGGAGACGGTCAGATCGCAGTACTTC	CASSLETVRSQYF
TRBV12-3/TRBV12-4	.	few	TRBJ1-5	TGTGCCAGCAGTTTAAGTAGCGATCAGCCCCAGCATTTT	CASSLSSDQPQHF
TRBV3-1/TRBV3-2	.	.	TRBJ1-6	TGTGCCAGCAGTCCAGGGGACTCCTATAATTCACCCCTCCACTTT	CASSPGDSYNSPLHF
TRBV7-8	.	.	TRBJ2-1	TGTGCCAGCAGATCCCGCAGGGATATCTACAATGAGCAGTTCTTC	CASRSRRDIYNEQFF
TRBV10-2	TRBD1	.	TRBJ1-2	TGCGCCAGCAGCGATCCGGGACAGGGTACCTATGGCTACACCTTC	CASSDPGQGTYGYTF
TRBV11-2	.	.	TRBJ1-3	TGTGCCAGCATAAGTCGCTGGGGGCCTACGGACACCATATATTTT	CASISRWGPTDTIYF
TRBV7-9	TRBD1	.	TRBJ1-3	TGTGCCAGCAGTTCGGGACAGTTCTCTGGAAACACCATATATTTT	CASSSGQFSGNTIYF
TRBV11-2	.	.	TRBJ1-3	TGTGCCAGCAGCTTAGGTGCGTTAGGGGCAGCCTCTGGAAACACCATATATTTT	CASSLGALGAASGNTIYF
TRBV4-2	TRBD2	.	TRBJ2-5	TGTGCCAGCAGCCCCAGGACTAGCGGGGACCAAGAGACCCAGTACTTC	CASSPRTSGDQETQYF
TRBV27	TRBD2	.	TRBJ2-3	TGTGCCAGCAGTTTATGGTGGGGCGGGGGGGCCAAAGATACGCAGTATTTT	CASSLWWGGGAKDTQYF
TRBV6-1	TRBD1	.	TRBJ2-7	TGTGCCAGCAGTGGGGACAGGATATCCTACGAGCAGTACTTC	CASSGDRISYEQYF
TRBV4-3	.	.	TRBJ1-2	TGCGCCAGCAGCCAAGATCCCCAAGGACAGACCCGTTATGGCTACACCTTC	CASSQDPQGQTRYGYTF
TRBV19	TRBD1	.	TRBJ1-1	TGTGCCAGTAACAGGGGCACTGAAGCTTTCTTT	CASNRGTEAFF
TRBV6-2/TRBV6-3	.	.	TRBJ1-5	TGTGCCAGCAGTTACTCGCCAGGTCCCCAGCCCCAGCATTTT	CASSYSPGPQPQHF
TRBV7-2	TRBD1	once	TRBJ2-7	TGTGCCAGCAGCTTAGGGCAGGGGGAACCCTACGAGCAGTACTTC	CASSLGQGEPYEQYF
TRBV19	.	.	TRBJ1-1	TGTGCCAGTAGTTTAACAGGTACTATGAACACTGAAGCTTTCTTT	CASSLTGTMNTEAFF
TRBV5-1	.	.	TRBJ2-3	TGCGCCAGCAGCTTGGTGCAGGTAACAGATACGCAGTATTTT	CASSLVQVTDTQYF
TRBV2	TRBD1	.	TRBJ1-6	TGTGCTACCGGGACAGGGGGCCGAGAATCACCCCTCCACTTT	CATGTGGRESPLHF
TRBV18	TRBD1	.	TRBJ1-2	TGTGCCAGCTCGTTGACAGGGGTCGAAGGCTACACCTTC	CASSLTGVEGYTF
TRBV18	.	.	TRBJ2-3	TGTGCCAGCTCACCACCGATAAGAGTGGATACGCAGTATTTT	CASSPPIRVDTQYF
TRBV7-2	.	.	TRBJ1-2	TGTGCCAGCAGCCCCCAACGCGTACAGGGTTTGTCTGGCTACACCTTC	CASSPQRVQGLSGYTF
TRBV6-1	.	once	TRBJ1-5	TGTGCCAGCAGTGAAGCGCAGATGCCCACATATAGCAATCAGCCCCAGCATTTT	CASSEAQMPTYSNQPQHF
TRBV6-5	.	.	TRBJ2-2	TGTGCCAACTTGGGGAGAACGAACACCGGGGAGCTGTTTTTT	CANLGRTNTGELFF
TRBV4-2	.	.	TRBJ2-7	TGTGCCAGCAGCCAAGAGCAGGGCGGACAGATCTCCTACGAGCAGTACTTC	CASSQEQGGQISYEQYF
TRBV11-2	.	.	TRBJ2-7	TGTGCCAGCAGCTTAGGCGGGGGCCCCTACGAGCAGTACTTC	CASSLGGGPYEQYF
TRBV21-1	.	.	TRBJ2-3	TGTGCCAGCAGCAAAGAACTCGGGCTAGCGTGCTACACAGATACGCAGTATTTT	CASSKELGLACYTDTQYF
TRBV5-1	TRBD1	.	TRBJ2-7	TGCGCCAGCAGCTTAGGTCCGGACAGGGACTCCTACGAGCAGTACTTC	CASSLGPDRDSYEQYF
TRBV25-1	.	.	TRBJ2-7	TGTGCCAGCAGTGTGGACAGAACGACTACCTACGAGCAGTACTTC	CASSVDRTTTYEQYF
TRBV6-1	.	.	TRBJ2-5	TGTGCCAGCAGTGATCCGGGGGACTTCTCAACAGCAGGAGAGACCCAGTACTTC	CASSDPGDFSTAGETQYF
TRBV5-5	.	.	TRBJ2-7	TGTGCCAGCAGCTTGGAGAGGTTCGCCAACTACGAGCAGTACTTC	CASSLERFANYEQYF
TRBV6-7	TRBD1	.	TRBJ2-5	TGTGCCAGCAGTTACTCGACTCAGCCCCACGGGACAGGGGTTCGAGAGACCCAGTACTTC	CASSYSTQPHGTGVRETQYF
TRBV6-5	TRBD1	.	TRBJ1-2	TGTGCCAGCAGTTACAGGGCAGGGGGCGCGGATGGCTACACCTTC	CASSYRAGGADGYTF
TRBV6-2/TRBV6-3	.	.	TRBJ1-5	TGTGCCAGCAGTTTTTTGGTCAGCGACAATCAGCCCCAGCATTTT	CASSFLVSDNQPQHF
TRBV6-1	TRBD2	.	TRBJ2-5	TGTGCCAGCAGTGAGGCCCGACTAGCGGGGGAGATCCAAGAGACCCAGTACTTC	CASSEARLAGEIQETQYF
TRBV2	TRBD1	once	TRBJ1-3	TGTGCCAGCAGGGGGACAGAGAGTTGGGAAAACACCATATATTTT	CASRGTESWENTIYF
TRBV27	.	.	TRBJ2-7	TGTGCCAGCATGTCATTCACAGAAGGCCCTGACTCCTACGAGCAGTACTTC	CASMSFTEGPDSYEQYF
TRBV19	TRBD1	.	TRBJ1-2	TGTGCCAGTAGTTGGACAGGCGTCCATGGCTACACCTTC	CASSWTGVHGYTF
TRBV6-1	.	.	TRBJ2-7	TGTGCCAGCAGTGAAGAAATCCAGAACGAGCAGTACTTC	CASSEEIQNEQYF